This TCR beta chain emerged from a study of cytomegalovirus exposure and HLA in healthy donors. Study results and limitations: It was taken for granted in presence/absence analyses that sequencing depth across donors was roughly uniform. Over 15,000 TCR beta sequences were associated with HLA alleles at 0.05 false discovery rate in a later analysis. When the data were analyzed later, several of the most significant clusters appeared to be linked to common viral pathogens.

Notes on this clone: Its antigen is not known.

The CDR3 consists of 17 residues. Germline V CDR1 and CDR2: SGHDT, YYEEEE. The J segment lost 1 base and the V segment lost 4 bases, leaving 6 bases of the junction unmatched. The PCR used 60 Vbeta and 13 Jbeta primers. Using immunoSEQ multiplex PCR, the repertoire was profiled, and TCRdb retains in-frame clones only, with some absent. This table holds just under 250,000 clones, 82% found once. The sample consisted of PBMCs. This rearrangement joins TRBV5-6 to TRBJ2-6; TRBD1 aligns across 9 bases. The receptor's source is a woman aged 40 to 55 in good health and CMV-seropositive. The CDR3 region has the DNA TGTGCCAGCAGCCCGGGACAGGGAAGATCTGGGGCCAACGTCCTGACTTTC. Residues: CASSPGQGRSGANVLTF.